The 14 T cell receptor beta chains listed next were all sequenced from one sample in a study of T-cell reconstitution after alpha-beta-depleted transplantation in children. The library targeted TCRbeta and was prepared with unique molecular identifiers. TCRdb re-called the PCR reads through MiXCR, storing one row per CDR3 protein. Of approximately 210,000 distinct CDR3 sequences in the sample, around a sixth were seen once. The sequences come from PBMCs, mostly from graft donor cells, collected 360 days after TCRalphabeta/CD19-depleted stem cell transplant. The receptors were gathered from a male patient aged 2 to 10 who had a stem cell transplant for acute lymphoblastic leukemia, so the T cells may come from the graft donor.

The chain is built from TRBV6-4 and TRBJ2-2; D possibly uses TRBD1 or TRBD2 (5 bases each). Germline V lookup: CDR1 MRHNA, CDR2 SNTAGT. V was shortened by 6 bases and J by 2 bases, with 16 bases between the two germline ends. The CDR3 has 16 amino acids. The CDR3 nucleotides are TGTGCCAGCAGCCGGGACGGAGTATTTAACACCGGGGAGCTGTTTTTT. It codes for CASSRDGVFNTGELFF.

The gene calls are TRBV6-2 or TRBV6-3 and TRBJ2-1, with 12 bases lining up with TRBD1. The CDR3 runs 17 residues. With 4 bases clipped from V and 7 bases from J, the junction kept 11 bases outside the gene matches. Germline CDR1 MNHEY, CDR2 SVGEGT. CDR3 sequence: CASSSLVGQGAFNEQFF. In DNA, the CDR3 is TGTGCCAGCAGTTCCCTCGTGGGACAGGGGGCGTTTAATGAGCAGTTCTTC.

This clonotype was found a few times. CDR3 sequence reads: CASSRTDSWNTEAFF. The CDR3, as DNA: TGCGCCAGCAGCCGAACCGACAGCTGGAACACTGAAGCTTTCTTT. V and J are TRBV4-3 and TRBJ1-1, with D perhaps matching TRBD1 (5 bases). V lost 4 bases and J lost 1, with 13 bases in between. The CDR3 length is 15 residues. Germline V gene lookup returns CDR1 LGHNA and CDR2 YSLEER.

There are a few counts of this clonotype. This sequence joins TRBV5-1 and TRBJ2-5; TRBD2 agrees at 7 bases. CDR3 length: 16 residues. J was trimmed by 4 bases and V by 4 bases; bases with no gene match: 13. Germline loops: CDR1 SGHRS, CDR2 YFSETQ. The CDR3 DNA reads TGCGCCAGCAGCCGAAATTTTTTGGGGGAGGGAGAGACCCAGTACTTC. Translated: CASSRNFLGEGETQYF.

This clonotype was seen repeatedly, ten times or more. The chain couples TRBV9 to TRBJ2-7; possible D gene TRBD1, 5 bases. V was trimmed by 4 bases and J by 4 bases, leaving 15 bases between them. The V gene's germline CDR1 is SGDLS and CDR2 YYNGEE. CDR3 length: 14 amino acids. The DNA for the CDR3 is TGTGCCAGCAGCCAAGGGGCGAATGTGTACGAGCAGTACTTC. It specifies CASSQGANVYEQYF.

This clonotype has a handful of counts. This chain uses TRBV7-2 with TRBJ2-5; D possibly corresponds to TRBD1 (7 bases). This CDR3 region has 16 residues. In germline, CDR1 is SGHTA, CDR2 FQGNSA. V lost 5 bases and J lost 1, with 17 bases in between. CDR3 sequence: CASSQEGANPQETQYF. The CDR3 DNA sequence: TGTGCCAGCAGCCAGGAGGGGGCGAACCCCCAAGAGACCCAGTACTTC. Using reference TRBV7-2 and TRBJ2-5 for the parts outside the CDR3, the full variable domain is GAGVSQSPSNKVTEKGKDVELRCDPISGHTALYWYRQSLGQGLEFLIYFQGNSAPDKSGLPSDRFSAERTGGSVSTLTIQRTQQEDSAVYLCASSQEGANPQETQYFGPGTRLLVL.

This clonotype was detected a few times. The V and J genes are TRBV5-1 and TRBJ2-1; D is perhaps TRBD2 (6 bases). The V end lost 0 bases, the J end lost 0 bases, and 13 bases lay between the germline ends. The germline CDR1 and CDR2 sequences are SGHRS and YFSETQ. The CDR3 contains 17 residues. CDR3 loop: CASSLARDSNSYNEQFF. CDR3 bases: TGCGCCAGCAGCTTGGCACGGGACTCCAACTCCTACAATGAGCAGTTCTTC.

In this sample, this clonotype turned up many times. This chain uses TRBV7-2 with TRBJ1-1; no clear D gene. The V end lost 11 bases, the J end lost 1 base, and 14 bases lay between the germline ends. This CDR3 contains 13 residues. Germline CDR1 reads SGHTA; CDR2 reads FQGNSA. The CDR3 DNA reads as TGTGCCGCACAAAAGGGATCGAACACTGAAGCTTTCTTT. Encoded protein: CAAQKGSNTEAFF.

The table lists this clonotype with a few counts. This chain connects TRBV19 to TRBJ1-1; D not certain. The ends were cut back, 4 bases at V and 5 bases at J, with 17 bases in the middle. Germline V gene sequence: CDR1 LNHDA, CDR2 SQIVND (reference sequence). CDR3 length equals 15 residues. CDR3 residues: CASSKGPVGKTEAFF. The CDR3 DNA follows: TGTGCCAGTAGTAAGGGCCCTGTTGGGAAGACTGAAGCTTTCTTT.

This clonotype turned up a few times. This sequence joins TRBV7-2 and TRBJ2-3; D tentatively fits TRBD1 or TRBD2 (5 bases each). This CDR3 has 15 amino acids. The V gene's germline CDR1 is SGHTA and CDR2 FQGNSA. The germline V and J ends were trimmed by 3 bases and 2 bases, with 12 bases remaining between them. The DNA of the CDR3 is TGTGCCAGCAGCTTTTGGGGGACGGACACAGATACGCAGTATTTT. It yields the protein CASSFWGTDTDTQYF.

The rearrangement links TRBV20-1 to TRBJ2-3; 10 bases align to TRBD2. The CDR3 spans 15 residues. Losses at the gene ends were 6 bases for V and 7 bases for J; bases not matched to a gene: 13. CDR1 DFQATT and CDR2 SNEGSKA come from the germline V gene (reference sequence). The CDR3 sequence is CSAPTTAGGPNTQYF. The CDR3 coding sequence is TGCAGTGCCCCGACCACAGCGGGGGGGCCGAATACGCAGTATTTT.

The CDR3 reads CASSLDRVAGANVLTF. CDR3 DNA: TGCGCCAGCAGCTTGGACAGGGTAGCTGGGGCCAACGTCCTGACTTTC. The chain is built from TRBV5-1 and TRBJ2-6; D perhaps matches TRBD1 (6 bases). The CDR3 has 16 amino acids. Trimming took off 0 bases at V and 2 bases at J, with 9 bases between the two ends. Per germline, CDR1 SGHRS and CDR2 YFSETQ.

The chain recombines TRBV5-1 with TRBJ1-1, with unresolved D. V lost 0 bases and J 4 bases, leaving 10 bases between the germline ends. Germline CDR1 and CDR2: SGHRS and YFSETQ. The CDR3 sequence is 14 residues long. Written as DNA, the CDR3 is TGCGCCAGCAGCTTGGGGATGGGTTTCACTGAAGCTTTCTTT. Protein product: CASSLGMGFTEAFF.

In this sample, this clonotype turned up a few times. The chain joins TRBV7-9 to TRBJ2-2; TRBD1 aligns across 8 bases. The CDR3 spans 17 residues. V lost 1 base and J lost 2; bases outside the gene matches: 6. Germline-derived CDR1 and CDR2 are SEHNR and FQNEAQ (reference sequence). CDR3 protein: CASSLVRDRSNTGELFF. The CDR3 DNA sequence: TGTGCCAGCAGCTTAGTTCGGGACAGGAGTAACACCGGGGAGCTGTTTTTT.